The clone carrying this TCR beta chain has more than one count but fewer than ten. These data originate in a study of T cells of healthy individuals. CDR3 length equals 13 residues. The germline V and J ends were trimmed by 7 bases and 4 bases, with 10 bases remaining between them. Per the germline V gene, CDR1 is KGHDR and CDR2 is SFDVKD. TCRdb re-derived calls from the 5' RACE reads in MiXCR, one entry per CDR3 protein. Here the sample spans fewer than 75,000 distinct CDR3 sequences, around 15% being singletons. The chain employs TRBV24-1 and TRBJ2-1; D remains ambiguous. This TCR was recovered from a human donor in good health. CDR3 in DNA: TGTGCCACCAGCCCAGGACCTTACAATGAGCAGTTCTTC. Protein product: CATSPGPYNEQFF.